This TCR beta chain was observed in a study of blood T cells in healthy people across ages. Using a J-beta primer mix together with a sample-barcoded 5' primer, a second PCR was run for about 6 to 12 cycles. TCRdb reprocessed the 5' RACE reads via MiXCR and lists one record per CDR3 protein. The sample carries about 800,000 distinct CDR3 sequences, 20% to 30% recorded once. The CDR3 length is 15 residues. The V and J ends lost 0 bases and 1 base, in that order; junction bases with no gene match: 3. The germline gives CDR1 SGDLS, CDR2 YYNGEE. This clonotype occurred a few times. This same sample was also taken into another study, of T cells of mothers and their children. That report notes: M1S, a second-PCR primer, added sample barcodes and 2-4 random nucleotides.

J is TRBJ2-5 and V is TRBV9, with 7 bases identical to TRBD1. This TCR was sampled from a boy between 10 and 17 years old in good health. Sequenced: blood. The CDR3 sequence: CASSVVRDSQETQYF. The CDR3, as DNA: TGTGCCAGCAGCGTAGTAAGGGACAGCCAAGAGACCCAGTACTTC.